This T cell receptor beta chain was documented in a study of blood T cell repertoires in COVID-19. The J segment lost 9 bases and the V segment lost 5 bases, leaving 8 bases of the junction unmatched. The CDR3 spans 14 residues. CDR1 and CDR2 (germline): MDHEN, SYDVKM. Using immunoSEQ multiplex PCR, the repertoire was profiled, and TCRdb retains in-frame clones only, with some absent. The repertoire includes 150,000 to 180,000 clones, roughly 83% of them detected once, and over 25% sits in the top ten. The chain carries TRBV28 and TRBJ1-5, with TRBD1 matching over 9 bases. This TCR was sampled from a woman aged 55-69 years with acute or convalescent COVID-19. What was sequenced was peripheral blood. CDR3 in DNA: TGTGCCAGCAGTAAAAGACAGGGGGTTCGGCCCCAGCATTTT. Translated, it gives CASSKRQGVRPQHF.